This is a list of T cell receptor beta chains from one sample in a study of cytomegalovirus exposure and HLA in healthy donors. Clones were read by immunoSEQ multiplex PCR, and TCRdb kept only the in-frame ones, dropping some. The sample holds 55,000 to 80,000 clones, roughly 76% seen once. Sequencing was carried out using PBMCs. The source of these receptors is a man aged 55 to 70 in good health and CMV-seropositive. Both conserved end residues are part of each CDR3. The order of the fields is D gene, V gene, J gene, clone size, CDR3 protein, CDR3 DNA. D genes are given only for firm matches. Some rows have no size entry. The others give once, few or many, or a class for an expanded clone.

TRBD1,TRBV5-4,TRBJ1-1,.,CASRPRPQPGQGAIYTEAFF,TGTGCCAGCCGCCCAAGACCACAACCGGGACAGGGGGCAATTTACACTGAAGCTTTCTTT
.,TRBV18,TRBJ1-1,.,CASSPSRGLGTEAFF,TGTGCCAGCTCCCCTTCCCGGGGTTTGGGCACTGAAGCTTTCTTT
TRBD1,TRBV7-6,TRBJ1-6,.,CASSAGTGGNSPLHF,TGTGCCAGCAGCGCCGGGACAGGGGGCAATTCACCCCTCCACTTT
TRBD1,TRBV7-8,TRBJ2-7,.,CASSLRRPGQGALYEQYF,TGTGCCAGCAGCTTAAGAAGGCCGGGACAGGGGGCACTCTACGAGCAGTACTTC
TRBD2,TRBV6-5,TRBJ2-7,.,CASSYSRGGNYEQYF,TGTGCCAGCAGTTACTCCCGGGGGGGGAACTACGAGCAGTACTTC
TRBD1,TRBV6-1,TRBJ2-7,.,CASSPRGYEQYF,TGTGCCAGCAGTCCCAGGGGGTACGAGCAGTACTTC
TRBD2,TRBV11-2,TRBJ2-3,.,CASSWRASGTPDTQYF,TGTGCCAGCAGCTGGAGAGCTAGCGGGACCCCAGATACGCAGTATTTT
TRBD2,TRBV6-5,TRBJ2-3,.,CASSSLAGSTDTQYF,TGTGCCAGCAGTTCTCTAGCGGGGAGCACAGATACGCAGTATTTT
.,TRBV2,TRBJ1-4,few,CASSTQGTNEKLFF,TGTGCCAGCAGTACTCAGGGAACTAATGAAAAACTGTTTTTT
TRBD1,TRBV5-1,TRBJ1-2,.,CASGPGQGVNGYTF,TGCGCCAGCGGACCGGGACAGGGAGTGAATGGCTACACCTTC
TRBD1,TRBV7-9,TRBJ2-1,once,CASSPRTGSGHEQFF,TGTGCCAGCAGCCCGCGGACAGGGTCTGGGCATGAGCAGTTCTTC
.,TRBV19,TRBJ2-7,once,CASSIVQGSVREQYF,TGTGCCAGTAGTATAGTGCAGGGAAGCGTGCGGGAGCAGTACTTC
TRBD2,TRBV4-1,TRBJ2-4,once,CASSQDEGLAGTTKNIQYF,TGCGCCAGCAGCCAAGACGAAGGACTAGCGGGAACAACCAAAAACATTCAGTACTTC
.,TRBV19,TRBJ2-7,.,CASITHWGQGTYEQYF,TGTGCCAGTATTACACACTGGGGGCAGGGAACCTACGAGCAGTACTTC
.,TRBV19,TRBJ2-1,.,CASSGTGDYNEQFF,TGTGCCAGTAGCGGGACTGGAGATTACAATGAGCAGTTCTTC
.,TRBV5-1,TRBJ2-2,.,CASSLGPQRGTGELFF,TGCGCCAGCAGCTTGGGGCCCCAGAGAGGCACCGGGGAGCTGTTTTTT
TRBD1,TRBV4-1,TRBJ1-5,.,CASSQAPGTGDQPQHF,TGCGCCAGCAGCCAAGCCCCCGGGACAGGGGATCAGCCCCAGCATTTT
TRBD2,TRBV29-1,TRBJ2-1,.,CSVEGGSGGGHDEQFF,TGCAGCGTTGAAGGCGGTAGCGGGGGGGGACACGATGAGCAGTTCTTC
.,TRBV6-6,TRBJ2-5,.,CASSYSGRQETQYF,TGTGCCAGCAGTTACTCGGGCAGACAAGAGACCCAGTACTTC
.,TRBV27,TRBJ2-3,few,CASSFAQGYTDTQYF,TGTGCCAGCAGTTTTGCACAGGGCTACACAGATACGCAGTATTTT
.,TRBV6-5,TRBJ2-7,.,CASSPGTPTYPEQYF,TGTGCCAGCAGTCCCGGGACACCAACTTACCCCGAGCAGTACTTC
TRBD1,TRBV7-9,TRBJ2-7,.,CASSSQGAAHYEQYF,TGTGCCAGCAGCTCCCAGGGGGCGGCCCACTACGAGCAGTACTTC
.,TRBV10-2,TRBJ2-7,.,CASMTGPSYEQYF,TGCGCCAGCATGACAGGCCCATCCTACGAGCAGTACTTC
.,TRBV7-6,TRBJ1-1,.,CASSLTVMNTEAFF,TGTGCCAGCAGCCTAACAGTTATGAACACTGAAGCTTTCTTT
.,TRBV5-1,TRBJ2-3,few,CASSQGGQDTQYF,TGCGCCAGCAGCCAAGGGGGACAAGATACGCAGTATTTT
.,TRBV5-1,TRBJ2-2,few,CASSSRQAVGAGELFF,TGCGCCAGCAGCTCTAGACAGGCCGTAGGCGCCGGGGAGCTGTTTTTT
.,TRBV14,TRBJ2-4,.,CASSQDRGLAKNIQYF,TGTGCCAGCAGCCAAGACAGGGGCCTAGCCAAAAACATTCAGTACTTC
TRBD1,TRBV4-1,TRBJ2-5,.,CASGKDRSETQYF,TGCGCCAGCGGAAAGGACAGGTCAGAGACCCAGTACTTC